The entry that follows covers one TCR beta chain sequence. Its antigen is as yet unknown. CDR3 size: 16 residues. Germline values: CDR1 SEHNR, CDR2 FQNEAQ (reference sequence). Losses at the gene ends were 0 bases for V and 6 bases for J; bases not matched to a gene: 10. The data stem from a study of CD8 T cells in ankylosing spondylitis. By quantitative 5'-RACE with molecular barcodes, the TCR beta libraries were made. Each CDR3 protein is one row after TCRdb ran MiXCR on the 5' RACE reads. The table records about 360,000 distinct CDR3 sequences, 20% to 25% of them present only once. Study observations and caveats: Ankylosing spondylitis blood appeared to carry a characteristic TCR beta motif of several highly homologous variants. There was reportedly significant enrichment of clones that were disease-linked in matched ankylosing spondylitis synovial fluid. Clones that were linked to disease were CD8+ and were relatively rare in peripheral blood.

The specimen sequenced was blood, either unsorted or a sorted T cell fraction (not recorded which). The chain recombines TRBV7-9 with TRBJ2-7; 8 nucleotides match TRBD2. This clonotype was sampled from a male donor with ankylosing spondylitis or in good health (not recorded which). This CDR3 is CASSLAMTSVGGEQYF. CDR3 nucleotides: TGTGCCAGCAGCTTAGCGATGACTAGCGTGGGGGGCGAGCAGTACTTC.